The T cell receptor beta chain described here comes from a study of molecular identifiers for immune sequencing clone quantification. Germline V lookup: CDR1 MNHEY, CDR2 SMNVEV (reference sequence). V shed 6 bases, J shed 2 bases, and the junction held 12 bases outside the gene matches. The CDR3 sequence is 16 residues long. TCRdb reprocessed the PCR reads with MiXCR, giving one entry per CDR3 protein. The top ten hold 0.7% to 1% of the sample, which has around 470,000 distinct CDR3 sequences, 20% to 25% seen once. A few counts support this clonotype. This TCR came from a human donor in good health. Some libraries in this study had Jurkat cell RNA spiked in. The sample was naive CD8+ T cells from blood, with Jurkat cell RNA spiked in. Subset denoted: FACS-sorted CD8+CD4-CCR7+CD45RA+ naive T cells. The rearrangement joins TRBV27 to TRBJ2-7; 8 nucleotides match TRBD1. CDR3 amino acids: CASSFSGTGLPYEQYF. The DNA for the CDR3 is TGTGCCAGCAGCTTCTCCGGGACAGGACTTCCCTACGAGCAGTACTTC.